The 17 T cell receptor beta chains below all came from one sample that was sequenced in a study of Graves' ophthalmopathy and Graves' hyperthyroidism. From RNA, the CDR3 regions of TCR beta chains were amplified and sequenced. RT-PCR was first run with HTBI primers, then multiplex PCR in a second round. One entry per CDR3 protein, called by TCRdb with MiXCR from the multiplex PCR reads. Of under 350,000 distinct CDR3 sequences in the sample, roughly 17% were seen once. The specimen sequenced was peripheral blood. The receptor set was obtained from an adult man with Graves' ophthalmopathy.

Notes on this clonotype: The junction and the germline gene differ at one end; a read error may be behind it. The J gene is TRBJ1-5, the V gene TRBV7-8; D remains unclear. There are 17 residues in the CDR3. Germline V gives CDR1 SGHVS, CDR2 FQNEAQ. The chain's CDR3 is CASSPREVEVGNQPQLF. CDR3 bases: TGTGCCAGCAGCCCTCGAGAGGTAGAGGTCGGCAATCAGCCCCAGCTTTTT.

In its sample, this clonotype was seen many times. The genes are TRBV5-1 and TRBJ2-7, with TRBD2 as a possible D gene (6 bases). Trimming cost V 4 bases and J 4 bases, with 18 bases left between them. CDR1 is SGHRS and CDR2 is YFSETQ in the germline V gene. The CDR3 runs to 15 residues. CDR3 sequence: CASSLDGTSPYEQYF. CDR3 in DNA: TGCGCCAGCAGCCTCGACGGGACTTCTCCGTACGAGCAGTACTTC. The full variable domain, with the rest looked up from reference TRBV5-1 and TRBJ2-7, is KAGVTQTPRYLIKTRGQQVTLSCSPISGHRSVSWYQQTPGQGLQFLFEYFSETQRNKGNFPGRFSGRQFSNSRSEMNVSTLELGDSALYLCASSLDGTSPYEQYFGPGTRLTVT.

This clonotype was observed at least ten times. V gene TRBV19 combines with J gene TRBJ1-5, with D possibly being TRBD1 (6 bases). Germline assignment: CDR1 LNHDA and CDR2 SQIVND (reference sequence). V lost 3 bases and J 4 bases, leaving 13 bases between the germline ends. The CDR3 extends over 15 amino acids. The CDR3 sequence: CASSIAPGANQPQHF. As DNA, the CDR3 is TGTGCCAGTAGTATTGCGCCAGGGGCGAATCAGCCCCAGCATTTT.

This clonotype was counted ten times or more. V and J are TRBV7-6 and TRBJ2-7; D is ambiguous. Germline V gene sequence: CDR1 SGHVS, CDR2 FNYEAQ. This CDR3 is 13 amino acids long. Trimming removed 4 bases at V and 6 bases at J, with 13 bases between. CDR3 loop: CASSSNLLVEQYF. Written as DNA, the CDR3 is TGTGCCAGCAGCTCAAACCTATTGGTCGAGCAGTACTTC.

The CDR3: CASSPQGRRQPQHF. CDR3 sequence (DNA): TGTGCCAGCAGCCCTCAGGGACGGCGCCAGCCCCAGCATTTT. The V and J genes are TRBV12-3 or TRBV12-4 and TRBJ1-5; D is possibly TRBD1 (5 bases). The CDR3 has 14 amino acids. The V end lost 6 bases, the J end lost 7 bases, and 16 bases lay between the germline ends.

This clonotype was counted at least ten times. The gene calls are TRBV5-1 and TRBJ2-5, with a tentative D call TRBD2 (6 bases). This CDR3 spans 15 amino acids. Germline V lookup: CDR1 SGHRS, CDR2 YFSETQ. V was trimmed by 2 bases and J by 3 bases, leaving 14 bases between them. CDR3 DNA: TGCGCCAGCAGCTTTTGGAGGGGTGTTGAAGAGACCCAGTACTTC. Its protein product is CASSFWRGVEETQYF.

The table lists this clonotype with many counts. The rearrangement joins TRBV7-9 to TRBJ2-7; possible D gene TRBD2, 5 bases. CDR3 length: 12 amino acids. The V end lost 5 bases, the J end lost 4 bases, and 9 bases lay between the germline ends. The germline V gene encodes CDR1 SEHNR and CDR2 FQNEAQ (reference sequence). The CDR3 is CASSDGKYEQYF. CDR3 nucleotide sequence: TGTGCCAGCAGCGACGGGAAGTACGAGCAGTACTTC.

Ten or more counts support this clonotype. This sequence joins TRBV7-8 and TRBJ2-4; a weak D match, TRBD2 (6 bases). Germline V gene data show CDR1 as SGHVS and CDR2 as FQNEAQ. Trimming pared 2 bases from V and 9 bases from J, leaving 17 bases between. The CDR3 consists of 15 residues. DNA of the CDR3: TGTGCCAGCAGCTTACGGGGGTCTGGCGTGAGCATTCAGTACTTC. Residues: CASSLRGSGVSIQYF.

This clonotype has ten or more counts. The chain employs TRBV6-2 or TRBV6-3 and TRBJ2-6; 8 bases line up with TRBD1. Germline loops: CDR1 MNHEY, CDR2 SVGEGT. This CDR3 has 18 amino acids. The junction had 6 bases not matched to a gene; V was cut back by 2 bases and J by 0 bases. The CDR3 DNA reads as TGTGCCAGCAGTTACGCGGGACAGGTTCGCTCTGGGGCCAACGTCCTGACTTTC. Protein product: CASSYAGQVRSGANVLTF.

This clonotype was recorded many times. The chain uses TRBV20-1 and TRBJ2-7; 7 positions agree with TRBD1. Germline V gene lookup returns CDR1 DFQATT and CDR2 SNEGSKA (reference sequence). The CDR3 is made up of 14 amino acids. The CDR3 DNA reads TGCAGCGCCAGGGAACAGGGGCTTACCTACGAGCAGTACTTC. It encodes CSAREQGLTYEQYF.

Ten or more counts support this clonotype. V gene TRBV9 combines with J gene TRBJ1-2; TRBD1 might be the D (5 bases). With 3 bases removed from V and 1 base from J, the gap between germline ends came to 13 bases. The CDR3 totals 15 residues. The germline gives CDR1 SGDLS, CDR2 YYNGEE. The CDR3 nucleotides are TGTGCCAGCAGCGCCAGACAGACTATTAACTATGGCTACACCTTC. Residues: CASSARQTINYGYTF.

This clonotype was recorded many times. The gene calls are TRBV20-1 and TRBJ2-7, with D hard to call. Germline values: CDR1 DFQATT, CDR2 SNEGSKA (reference sequence). The V end was cut by 1 base, the J end by 6 bases, with 13 bases between. This CDR3 region has 13 residues. The CDR3 bases are TGCAGTGCTAGAGTCGAGGTCCTAGGCGAGCAGTACTTC. Translating it yields CSARVEVLGEQYF.

This clonotype occurred many times. This rearrangement joins TRBV28 to TRBJ2-7, with D maybe TRBD2 (6 bases). This CDR3 is 15 amino acids long. CDR1 is MDHEN and CDR2 is SYDVKM in the germline V gene. V lost 4 bases and J lost 2, with 15 bases in between. CDR3 in amino acids: CASSSFGGDTYEQYF. The CDR3 DNA is TGTGCCAGCAGTTCCTTCGGGGGAGACACCTACGAGCAGTACTTC.

Many counts were recorded for this clonotype. This rearrangement joins TRBV4-2 to TRBJ1-1, with D perhaps matching TRBD1 (6 bases). The germline gives CDR1 LGHNA, CDR2 YNFKEQ. Trimming pared 3 bases from V and 3 bases from J, leaving 14 bases between. CDR3 length: 15 amino acids. Here the CDR3 reads CASSQGPGGHTEAFF. For the CDR3, the DNA is TGTGCCAGCAGCCAGGGTCCCGGGGGCCACACTGAAGCTTTCTTT.

This clonotype showed up many times. This rearrangement joins TRBV4-2 to TRBJ2-5; D remains unclear. Per germline, CDR1 LGHNA and CDR2 YNFKEQ. The CDR3 length is 14 residues. Trimming took 1 base from V and 2 from J, leaving 8 bases between them. DNA of the CDR3: TGTGCCAGCAGCCAAGGTAGACGGCAAGAGACCCAGTACTTC. This gives the protein CASSQGRRQETQYF.

This clonotype has a handful of counts. The chain links TRBV19 to TRBJ1-1; D call uncertain. Germline V gene lookup returns CDR1 LNHDA and CDR2 SQIVND (reference sequence). CDR3 size: 12 residues. V lost 4 bases to trimming and J lost 10 bases, with 13 bases between them. CDR3 coding DNA: TGTGCCAGTAGTACGAACTACTGGGGAGCTTTCTTT. Amino acid sequence: CASSTNYWGAFF.

This clonotype came up many times. The chain recombines TRBV6-4 with TRBJ2-5; 10 bases agree with TRBD1. V shed 5 bases, J shed 2 bases, and the junction held 17 bases outside the gene matches. Per germline, CDR1 MRHNA and CDR2 SNTAGT. There are 19 residues in the CDR3. This CDR3 is CASSIPLEGTGEGQETQYF. The CDR3 DNA follows: TGTGCCAGCAGTATCCCTCTCGAAGGGACAGGGGAGGGGCAAGAGACCCAGTACTTC.